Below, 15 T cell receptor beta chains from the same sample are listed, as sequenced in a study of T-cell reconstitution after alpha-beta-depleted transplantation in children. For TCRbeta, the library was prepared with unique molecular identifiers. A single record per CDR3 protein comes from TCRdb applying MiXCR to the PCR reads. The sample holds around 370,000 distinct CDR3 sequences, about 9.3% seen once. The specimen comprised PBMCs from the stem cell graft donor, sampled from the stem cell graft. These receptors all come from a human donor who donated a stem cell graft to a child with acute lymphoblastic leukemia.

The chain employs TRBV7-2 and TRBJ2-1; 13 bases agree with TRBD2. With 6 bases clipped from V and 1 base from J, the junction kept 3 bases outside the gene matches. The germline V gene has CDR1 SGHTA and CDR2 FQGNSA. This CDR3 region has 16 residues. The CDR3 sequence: CASRLAGGRSYNEQFF. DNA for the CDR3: TGTGCCAGCAGACTAGCGGGAGGGCGGTCCTACAATGAGCAGTTCTTC.

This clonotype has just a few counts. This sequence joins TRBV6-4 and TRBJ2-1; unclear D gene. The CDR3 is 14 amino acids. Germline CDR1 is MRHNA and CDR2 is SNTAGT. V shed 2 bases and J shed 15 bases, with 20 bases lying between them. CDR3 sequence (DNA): TGTGCCAGCAGTGACGAGACTTACTCTCCATTGTGGTTCTTC. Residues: CASSDETYSPLWFF.

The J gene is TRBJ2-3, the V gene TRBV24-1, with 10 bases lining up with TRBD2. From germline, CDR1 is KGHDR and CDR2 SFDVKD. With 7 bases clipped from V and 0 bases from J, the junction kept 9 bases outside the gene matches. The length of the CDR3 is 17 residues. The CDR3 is CATSEPGLAASTDTQYF. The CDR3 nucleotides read TGTGCCACCAGCGAACCCGGACTAGCGGCTAGCACAGATACGCAGTATTTT.

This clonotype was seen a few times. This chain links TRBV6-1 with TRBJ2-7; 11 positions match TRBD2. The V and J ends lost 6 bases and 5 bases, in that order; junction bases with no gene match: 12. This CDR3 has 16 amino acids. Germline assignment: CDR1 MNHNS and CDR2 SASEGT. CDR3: CASSPLTSGRSHEQYF. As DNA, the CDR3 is TGTGCCAGCAGCCCCCTAACTAGCGGGAGATCCCACGAGCAGTACTTC.

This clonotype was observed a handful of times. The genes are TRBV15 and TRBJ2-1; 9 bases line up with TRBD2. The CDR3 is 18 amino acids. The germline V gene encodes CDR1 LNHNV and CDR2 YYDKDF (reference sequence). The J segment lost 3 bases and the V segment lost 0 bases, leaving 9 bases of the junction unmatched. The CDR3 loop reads CATSRDRKAGGLYNEQFF. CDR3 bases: TGTGCCACCAGCAGAGATCGGAAAGCGGGAGGTCTCTACAATGAGCAGTTCTTC.

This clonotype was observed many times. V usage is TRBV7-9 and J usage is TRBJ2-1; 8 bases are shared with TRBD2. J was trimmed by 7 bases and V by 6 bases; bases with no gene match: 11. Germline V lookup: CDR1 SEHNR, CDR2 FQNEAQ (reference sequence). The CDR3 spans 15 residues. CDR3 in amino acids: CASSPSGRVGNEQFF. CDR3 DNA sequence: TGTGCCAGCAGTCCGAGCGGGAGAGTGGGGAATGAGCAGTTCTTC. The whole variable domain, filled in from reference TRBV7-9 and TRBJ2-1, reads DTGVSQNPRHKITKRGQNVTFRCDPISEHNRLYWYRQTLGQGPEFLTYFQNEAQLEKSRLLSDRFSAERPKGSFSTLEIQRTEQGDSAMYLCASSPSGRVGNEQFFGPGTRLTVL.

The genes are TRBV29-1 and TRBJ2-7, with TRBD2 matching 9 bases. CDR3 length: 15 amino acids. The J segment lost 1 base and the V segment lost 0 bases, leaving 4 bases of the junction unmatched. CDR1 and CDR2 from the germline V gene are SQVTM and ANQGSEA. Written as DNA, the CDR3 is TGCAGCGTTGAAGACGGACTAGCGTCGTCCTACGAGCAGTACTTC. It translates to CSVEDGLASSYEQYF.

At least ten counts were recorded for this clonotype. CDR3 sequence (DNA): TGCGCCAGCAGCTTGGGCCAGCTCACAGATACGCAGTATTTT. Amino acids: CASSLGQLTDTQYF. This rearrangement joins TRBV5-1 to TRBJ2-3; the D is unclear. V gave up 0 bases and J gave up 2 bases, with 7 bases separating them. CDR3 size: 14 residues. In germline, CDR1 is SGHRS, CDR2 YFSETQ. The variable domain in full, with the rest retrieved from reference TRBV5-1 and TRBJ2-3, is KAGVTQTPRYLIKTRGQQVTLSCSPISGHRSVSWYQQTPGQGLQFLFEYFSETQRNKGNFPGRFSGRQFSNSRSEMNVSTLELGDSALYLCASSLGQLTDTQYFGPGTRLTVL.

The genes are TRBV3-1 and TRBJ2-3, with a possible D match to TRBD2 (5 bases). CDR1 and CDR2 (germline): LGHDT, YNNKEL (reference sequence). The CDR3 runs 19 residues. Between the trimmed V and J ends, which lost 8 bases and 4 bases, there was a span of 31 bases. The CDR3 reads CASCPSTPLWSRGSDTQYF. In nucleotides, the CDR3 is TGTGCCAGCTGTCCCTCCACACCCTTATGGTCCCGGGGATCAGATACGCAGTATTTT.

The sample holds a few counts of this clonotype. In DNA form, the CDR3 reads TGCAGTGCTAGTAGCCCCTCCGCCCTGGCAGGGTTTTTTGGCTACACCTTC. It translates to CSASSPSALAGFFGYTF. This chain links TRBV20-1 with TRBJ1-2; D may be TRBD1 (5 bases). Germline values: CDR1 DFQATT, CDR2 SNEGSKA (reference sequence). V gave up 3 bases and J gave up 7 bases, with 27 bases separating them. The CDR3 extends over 17 amino acids.

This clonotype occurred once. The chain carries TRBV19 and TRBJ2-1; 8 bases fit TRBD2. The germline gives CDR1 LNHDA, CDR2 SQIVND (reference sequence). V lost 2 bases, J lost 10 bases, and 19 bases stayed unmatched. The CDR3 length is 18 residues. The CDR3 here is CASSILWLRREAQGEQFF. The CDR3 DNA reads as TGTGCCAGTAGTATATTGTGGCTGAGGCGGGAGGCCCAGGGCGAGCAGTTCTTC.

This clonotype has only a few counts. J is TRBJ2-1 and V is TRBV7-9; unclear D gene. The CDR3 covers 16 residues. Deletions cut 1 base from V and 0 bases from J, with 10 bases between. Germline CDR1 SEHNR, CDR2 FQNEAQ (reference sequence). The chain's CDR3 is CASSLGSASSYNEQFF. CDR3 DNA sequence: TGTGCCAGCAGCTTAGGTTCGGCAAGCTCCTACAATGAGCAGTTCTTC.

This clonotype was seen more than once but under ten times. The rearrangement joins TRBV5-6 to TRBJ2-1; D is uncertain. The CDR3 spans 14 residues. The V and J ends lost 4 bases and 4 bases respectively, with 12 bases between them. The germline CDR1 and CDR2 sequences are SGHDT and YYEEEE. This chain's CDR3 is CASSPRVMYNEQFF. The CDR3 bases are TGTGCCAGCAGCCCTCGTGTTATGTACAATGAGCAGTTCTTC.

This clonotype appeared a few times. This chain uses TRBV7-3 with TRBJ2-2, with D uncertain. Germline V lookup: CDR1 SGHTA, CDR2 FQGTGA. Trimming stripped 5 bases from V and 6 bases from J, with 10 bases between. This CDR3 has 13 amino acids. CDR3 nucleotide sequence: TGTGCCAGCAGCCCTCTAGTAGCCGGGGAGCTGTTTTTT. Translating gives CASSPLVAGELFF. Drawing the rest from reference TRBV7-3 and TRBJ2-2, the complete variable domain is GAGVSQTPSNKVTEKGKYVELRCDPISGHTALYWYRQSLGQGPEFLIYFQGTGAADDSGLPNDRFFAVRPEGSVSTLKIQRTERGDSAVYLCASSPLVAGELFFGEGSRLTVL.

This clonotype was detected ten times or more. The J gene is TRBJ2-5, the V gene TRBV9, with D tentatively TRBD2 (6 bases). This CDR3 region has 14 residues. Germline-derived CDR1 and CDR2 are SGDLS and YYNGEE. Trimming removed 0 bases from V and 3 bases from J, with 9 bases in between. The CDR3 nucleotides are TGTGCCAGCAGCGTAGCGGGAGAGGAAGAGACCCAGTACTTC. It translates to CASSVAGEEETQYF.